Each of the 13 T cell receptor beta chains below was sequenced from the same sample in a study of blood T cell repertoires in COVID-19. This table comes from immunoSEQ multiplex PCR, and its TCRdb copy is limited to in-frame clones, with some not included. The sample shows about 90,000 clones, 80% to 90% of them seen only once. The sample taken for sequencing was peripheral blood. These TCRs come from a man in his fifties or sixties with COVID-19, enrolled during active disease.

The chain employs TRBV11-2 and TRBJ2-3, with D possibly TRBD2 on 6 matching bases. The CDR3 runs to 14 residues. V lost 5 bases to trimming and J lost 6 bases, with 15 bases between them. CDR1 and CDR2 (germline): SGHAT, FQNNGV. CDR3 region: CASSPGGPWDTQYF. The DNA for the CDR3 is TGTGCCAGCAGCCCCGGGGGACCCTGGGATACGCAGTATTTT.

The chain links TRBV29-1 to TRBJ1-2, with D tentatively TRBD1 (6 bases). This CDR3 has 12 amino acids. V lost 7 bases and J lost 2, with 11 bases in between. Looked up from germline, CDR1 is SQVTM and CDR2 is ANQGSEA. CDR3 nucleotide sequence: TGCAGCGCAGGGGACAAGAACTATGGCTACACCTTC. This translates into CSAGDKNYGYTF.

This CDR3 is CASSYRGRDEQFF. The CDR3 nucleotides read TGTGCCAGCAGCTACAGGGGTAGGGATGAGCAGTTCTTC. This chain links TRBV7-3 with TRBJ2-1; TRBD1 agrees at 7 bases. The ends lost 4 bases at V and 8 bases at J; junction bases unmatched: 5. The germline V gene has CDR1 SGHTA and CDR2 FQGTGA. This CDR3 spans 13 amino acids.

The V gene is TRBV13, the J gene TRBJ2-5, with 13 nucleotides matching TRBD2. The CDR3 spans 18 residues. CDR1 PRHDT and CDR2 FYEKMQ come from the germline V gene (reference sequence). The V gene end was trimmed by 7 bases and the J gene end by 1 base; junction bases not matched to a gene: 12. DNA of the CDR3: TGTGCCAGCATCGCTGGACTAGCGGGGGCCGCTACCCAAGAGACCCAGTACTTC. It yields the protein CASIAGLAGAATQETQYF.

The chain has TRBV5-4 and TRBJ2-7, with D possibly TRBD2 on 6 matching bases. V was shortened by 2 bases and J by 4 bases, with 13 bases between the two germline ends. The CDR3 length is 14 residues. Germline loops: CDR1 SGHNT, CDR2 YYREEE (reference sequence). The CDR3 protein is CASSFGHGGYEQYF. CDR3 nucleotide sequence: TGTGCCAGCAGCTTCGGACACGGGGGTTACGAGCAGTACTTC.

This clone was recorded only once. The rearrangement joins TRBV5-4 to TRBJ2-7; possibly TRBD2 for D (5 bases). V lost 0 bases, J lost 2 bases, and 12 bases lay in between. Germline CDR1 SGHNT, CDR2 YYREEE (reference sequence). The length of the CDR3 is 15 residues. CDR3 amino acids: CASSLGGEVAYEQYF. The CDR3 region has the DNA TGTGCCAGCAGCTTGGGGGGAGAAGTAGCCTACGAGCAGTACTTC.

This chain uses TRBV7-3 with TRBJ1-5; 7 bases line up with TRBD1. After removal of 7 bases from V and 1 base from J, the junction contained 1 base not matched to a gene. The length of the CDR3 is 13 residues. From germline, CDR1 is SGHTA and CDR2 FQGTGA. CDR3 coding DNA: TGTGCCAGCAACAGGGGCAGCAATCAGCCCCAGCATTTT. Translated: CASNRGSNQPQHF.

The chain employs TRBV18 and TRBJ2-1, with D maybe TRBD1 (7 bases). CDR1 is KGHSH, CDR2 LQKENI, per germline. The length of the CDR3 is 14 residues. V was pared by 4 bases and J by 6 bases, with 13 bases between. The CDR3 DNA is TGTGCCAGCTCACTGGACTACAGGGGCAATGAGCAGTTCTTC. It encodes CASSLDYRGNEQFF.

J is TRBJ1-5 and V is TRBV12-3 or TRBV12-4, with D unclear. The CDR3 extends over 13 amino acids. Trimming removed 3 bases at V and 2 bases at J, with 5 bases between. The CDR3 DNA reads as TGTGCCAGCAGTTTCTCTGGCAATCAGCCCCAGCATTTT. Amino acids: CASSFSGNQPQHF.

This CDR3 is CATRVGGGRYNEQFF. In DNA, the CDR3 is TGTGCCACCCGGGTCGGGGGGGGTCGATACAATGAGCAGTTCTTC. V and J are TRBV6-4 and TRBJ2-1; 8 bases fit TRBD2. There are 15 residues in the CDR3. CDR1 is MRHNA and CDR2 is SNTAGT in the germline V gene. Losses at the gene ends were 10 bases for V and 4 bases for J; bases not matched to a gene: 12.

J is TRBJ2-7 and V is TRBV7-8; 8 bases match TRBD2. Trimming removed 3 bases from V and 0 bases from J; junction bases left unmatched: 7. CDR1 is SGHVS, CDR2 FQNEAQ, per germline. The CDR3 has 16 amino acids. The CDR3 coding sequence is TGTGCCAGCAGCTTCGAGAAGCGGGGGAGCTCCTACGAGCAGTACTTC. Amino acids: CASSFEKRGSSYEQYF.

J is TRBJ1-3 and V is TRBV3-1 (or the pseudogene TRBV3-2); D not resolved. The CDR3 contains 13 residues. Germline-derived CDR1 and CDR2 are LGHDT and YNNKEL (reference sequence). Trimming stripped 2 bases from V and 6 bases from J, with 8 bases between. The CDR3 spells CASSQLTLNTIYF. CDR3 sequence (DNA): TGTGCCAGCAGCCAACTGACTTTAAACACCATATATTTT.

In the case of this clone: In the same sample, other DNA sequences code for this CDR3. This chain joins TRBV5-5 and TRBJ1-1; possibly TRBD1 for D (6 bases). In germline, CDR1 is SGHKS, CDR2 YYEKEE (reference sequence). CDR3 size: 16 residues. Trimming stripped 0 bases from V and 2 bases from J, with 14 bases between. The CDR3 here is CASSLAGGRGNTEAFF. Written as DNA, the CDR3 is TGTGCCAGCAGCTTGGCCGGGGGGCGCGGAAACACTGAAGCTTTCTTT.